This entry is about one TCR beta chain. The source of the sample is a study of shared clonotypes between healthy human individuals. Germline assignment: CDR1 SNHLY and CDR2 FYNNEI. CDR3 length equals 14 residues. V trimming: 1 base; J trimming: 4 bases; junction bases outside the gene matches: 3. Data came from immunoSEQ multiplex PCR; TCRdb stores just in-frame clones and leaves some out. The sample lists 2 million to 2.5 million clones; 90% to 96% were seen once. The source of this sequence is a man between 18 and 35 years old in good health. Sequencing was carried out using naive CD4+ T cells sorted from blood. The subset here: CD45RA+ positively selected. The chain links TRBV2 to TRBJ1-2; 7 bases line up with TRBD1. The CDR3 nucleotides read TGTGCCAGCAGTGAAGGGACAGGCACCTATGGCTACACCTTC. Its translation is CASSEGTGTYGYTF. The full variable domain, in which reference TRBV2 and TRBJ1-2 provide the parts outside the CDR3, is EPEVTQTPSHQVTQMGQEVILRCVPISNHLYFYWYRQILGQKVEFLVSFYNNEISEKSEIFDDQFSVERPDGSNFTLKIRSTKLEDSAMYFCASSEGTGTYGYTFGSGTRLTVV.